A selection of T cell receptor beta chains follows, all from one sample in a study of blood T cell repertoires in COVID-19. Using immunoSEQ multiplex PCR, the repertoire was profiled, and TCRdb retains in-frame clones only, with some absent. The data contain tens of thousands of clones, 75% to 90% of them singletons. The sequenced material came from peripheral blood. These TCRs come from a woman aged 50 to 60 with active COVID-19. CDR3s leave out the opening cysteine and the closing phenylalanine or tryptophan. The order of the fields is CDR3 length, D gene, V gene, CDR3 protein. The D gene is left open where the match is weak.

cdr3_length: 11
d_call: NA
v_call: TRBV11-3
cdr3_aa: ASRPEGDDEQF

cdr3_length: 14
d_call: TRBD1
v_call: TRBV5-1
cdr3_aa: ASRPAGTGITDTQY

cdr3_length: 14
d_call: NA
v_call: TRBV7-9
cdr3_aa: ASSSGGRGGNQPQH

cdr3_length: 12
d_call: TRBD1
v_call: TRBV3-1/TRBV3-2
cdr3_aa: ASSYRDRGTEAF

cdr3_length: 14
d_call: NA
v_call: TRBV5-5
cdr3_aa: ASSSGTLGAGNIQY

cdr3_length: 14
d_call: TRBD1
v_call: TRBV24-1
cdr3_aa: ATSDSRDRQGDEQF

cdr3_length: 12
d_call: NA
v_call: TRBV18
cdr3_aa: ASSRSLSTDTQY

cdr3_length: 13
d_call: TRBD2
v_call: TRBV9
cdr3_aa: ASSQGGTSLYEQY

cdr3_length: 13
d_call: NA
v_call: TRBV5-6
cdr3_aa: ASSLGAEGGYGYT

cdr3_length: 11
d_call: NA
v_call: TRBV9
cdr3_aa: ASSVDGGYGYT

cdr3_length: 14
d_call: TRBD1
v_call: TRBV10-3
cdr3_aa: AISESTGQGFYGYT

cdr3_length: 14
d_call: NA
v_call: TRBV2
cdr3_aa: ASSDSGVLNRGEQF

cdr3_length: 9
d_call: NA
v_call: TRBV28
cdr3_aa: ASSWATEAF

cdr3_length: 10
d_call: NA
v_call: TRBV14
cdr3_aa: ASSQDHGVRF

cdr3_length: 18
d_call: TRBD2
v_call: TRBV3-1/TRBV3-2
cdr3_aa: ASSQDVGRLAGPHTDTQY

cdr3_length: 11
d_call: TRBD1
v_call: TRBV28
cdr3_aa: ASGTGGTLEQY

cdr3_length: 14
d_call: NA
v_call: TRBV7-9
cdr3_aa: ASSLGRGTYSYEQY

cdr3_length: 12
d_call: NA
v_call: TRBV18
cdr3_aa: ASSPGTSTDTQY

cdr3_length: 13
d_call: NA
v_call: TRBV19
cdr3_aa: ASRFPGTAGTEAF

cdr3_length: 14
d_call: NA
v_call: TRBV10-2
cdr3_aa: ASSSWVLGGNQPQH

cdr3_length: 15
d_call: TRBD1
v_call: TRBV23-1
cdr3_aa: ASSQDQTGRRPCGYT

cdr3_length: 15
d_call: TRBD1
v_call: TRBV4-1
cdr3_aa: ASSQARTGTLSYGYT

cdr3_length: 13
d_call: TRBD1
v_call: TRBV11-2
cdr3_aa: ASSPRQGRADTQY

cdr3_length: 12
d_call: NA
v_call: TRBV21-1
cdr3_aa: ASSKGGRGKGYT

cdr3_length: 14
d_call: TRBD1
v_call: TRBV24-1
cdr3_aa: ATSDGDRGNRETQY

cdr3_length: 13
d_call: TRBD2
v_call: TRBV2
cdr3_aa: ASTSTSGYTDTQY

cdr3_length: 9
d_call: NA
v_call: TRBV10-3
cdr3_aa: AISETGGYT

cdr3_length: 14
d_call: TRBD1
v_call: TRBV5-8
cdr3_aa: ASSLGSGQGVEEQF

cdr3_length: 13
d_call: TRBD2
v_call: TRBV7-2
cdr3_aa: ASSPRTSGGYEQY

cdr3_length: 13
d_call: NA
v_call: TRBV5-1
cdr3_aa: ASSLQGAASYEQY

cdr3_length: 9
d_call: NA
v_call: TRBV29-1
cdr3_aa: SAGHYNEQF

cdr3_length: 12
d_call: NA
v_call: TRBV4-1
cdr3_aa: ASSQARGGEKLF

cdr3_length: 13
d_call: TRBD1
v_call: TRBV19
cdr3_aa: ASSSPGQGSWDQY

cdr3_length: 14
d_call: NA
v_call: TRBV12-2
cdr3_aa: ASRLARTGGAETQY

cdr3_length: 13
d_call: NA
v_call: TRBV19
cdr3_aa: ASTDGITVGSPLH

cdr3_length: 16
d_call: NA
v_call: TRBV12-5
cdr3_aa: ASGLVHGEGVRTDTQY

cdr3_length: 11
d_call: NA
v_call: TRBV7-8
cdr3_aa: VASQGTTDTQY